These 3 T cell receptor beta chains originate from one sample sequenced in a study of blood T cell repertoires in COVID-19. Libraries were prepared by immunoSEQ multiplex PCR; TCRdb keeps only in-frame clonotypes and omits some of them. The sample holds 210,000 or so clones; about 90% are singletons and the top ten take 1.5%. The sample consisted of peripheral blood. The receptors were sampled from a young man with active or convalescent COVID-19.

This rearrangement joins TRBV3-1 (or the pseudogene TRBV3-2) to TRBJ2-3; tentative D call: TRBD2 (6 bases). The CDR3 runs to 16 residues. Trimming removed 4 bases at V and 4 bases at J, with 18 bases between. CDR1 and CDR2 from the germline V gene are LGHDT and YNNKEL (reference sequence). The DNA of the CDR3 is TGTGCCAGCAGCCCCCGGGACTCAAGTCCAGCAGATACGCAGTATTTT. This encodes CASSPRDSSPADTQYF.

This clone appeared a single time. The V gene is TRBV5-1, the J gene TRBJ2-3, with unresolved D. The germline V gene encodes CDR1 SGHRS and CDR2 YFSETQ. The CDR3 has 12 residues. The ends were cut back, 4 bases at V and 4 bases at J, with 7 bases in the middle. CDR3 DNA: TGCGCCAGCAGCCCCCGGGCAGATACGCAGTATTTT. This encodes CASSPRADTQYF.

The chain couples TRBV10-2 to TRBJ1-2; 7 bases agree with TRBD1. CDR3 length: 11 amino acids. V was pared by 10 bases and J by 5 bases, with 4 bases of the junction left unmatched. Germline loops: CDR1 WSHSY, CDR2 SAAADI. CDR3 nucleotide sequence: TGCGCCACCCGACAGGGTTATGGCTACACCTTC. Its translation: CATRQGYGYTF.